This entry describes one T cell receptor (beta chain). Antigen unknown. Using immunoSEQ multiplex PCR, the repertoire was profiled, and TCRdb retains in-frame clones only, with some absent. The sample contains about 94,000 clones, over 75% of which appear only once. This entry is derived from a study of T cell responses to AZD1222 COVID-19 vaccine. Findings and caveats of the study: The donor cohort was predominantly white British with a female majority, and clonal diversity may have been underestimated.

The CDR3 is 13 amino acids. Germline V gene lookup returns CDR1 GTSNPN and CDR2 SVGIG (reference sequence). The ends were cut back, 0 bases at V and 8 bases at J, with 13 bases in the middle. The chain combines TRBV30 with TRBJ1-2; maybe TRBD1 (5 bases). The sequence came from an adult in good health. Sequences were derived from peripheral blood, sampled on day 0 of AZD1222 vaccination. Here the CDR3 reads CAWSVTREYGYTF. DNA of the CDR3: TGTGCCTGGAGTGTAACCAGGGAATACGGCTACACCTTC.